Following are 17 T cell receptor beta chains from one sample sequenced in a study of cytomegalovirus exposure and HLA in healthy donors. 60 Vbeta and 13 Jbeta primers were used in PCR. The repertoire was sequenced with immunoSEQ multiplex PCR; TCRdb's copy has only in-frame clones and lacks some. The top ten clones hold about 6.4% of a sample with 150,000 to 180,000 clones, approximately 86% of them seen once. The sequencing input was PBMCs. The receptor set was obtained from a woman between 45 and 60 years old in good health and CMV-seropositive.

The J gene is TRBJ2-1, the V gene TRBV19, with TRBD2 matching over 10 bases. Losses at the gene ends were 6 bases for V and 8 bases for J; bases not matched to a gene: 13. This CDR3 is built from 16 residues. Germline CDR1 is LNHDA and CDR2 is SQIVND (reference sequence). This CDR3 is CASSSNSGGPRDEQFF. In DNA, the CDR3 is TGTGCCAGTAGCTCCAATAGCGGGGGGCCGAGGGATGAGCAGTTCTTC.

The V and J genes are TRBV4-1 and TRBJ1-4; TRBD1 matches at 9 bases. The CDR3 spans 14 residues. V shed 1 base and J 8 bases; nucleotides not matched to a gene: 2. Germline loops: CDR1 MGHRA, CDR2 YSYEKL. CDR3 loop: CASSQVDRGEKLFF. CDR3 nucleotides: TGCGCCAGCAGCCAAGTGGACAGGGGAGAAAAACTGTTTTTT.

This clone was found a few times. The V and J genes are TRBV5-4 and TRBJ2-1; 9 bases match TRBD2. CDR1 is SGHNT, CDR2 YYREEE, per germline (reference sequence). Trimming removed 6 bases from V and 6 bases from J; junction bases left unmatched: 13. This CDR3 spans 16 amino acids. In DNA, the CDR3 is TGTGCCAGCACCCGGCCCCAGGCGGGGGGGAGCAATGAGCAGTTCTTC. It yields the protein CASTRPQAGGSNEQFF. The whole variable domain, remainder taken from reference TRBV5-4 and TRBJ2-1, is ETGVTQSPTHLIKTRGQQVTLRCSSQSGHNTVSWYQQALGQGPQFIFQYYREEENGRGNFPPRFSGLQFPNYSSELNVNALELDDSALYLCASTRPQAGGSNEQFFGPGTRLTVL.

This clone was seen only once. The chain links TRBV6-1 to TRBJ1-1; D gene uncertain. Germline lookup yields CDR1 MNHNS and CDR2 SASEGT. The CDR3 is 9 amino acids. V lost 8 bases to trimming and J lost 10 bases, with 8 bases between them. CDR3 nucleotide sequence: TGTGCCAGCGGACTTGGAGCTTTCTTT. This codes for CASGLGAFF.

This clone appeared a few times. The chain joins TRBV5-4 to TRBJ2-5, with 7 positions matching TRBD2. The CDR3 runs to 12 residues. CDR1 is SGHNT, CDR2 YYREEE, per germline (reference sequence). Trimming cost V 5 bases and J 5 bases; bases outside gene matches: 3. Here the CDR3 reads CASRFGGETQYF. The DNA of the CDR3 is TGTGCCAGCAGATTCGGGGGGGAGACCCAGTACTTC.

This clone was seen more than once but under ten times. The rearrangement links TRBV5-1 to TRBJ1-1; D unresolved. The CDR3 has 14 amino acids. V lost 2 bases to trimming and J lost 0 bases, with 8 bases between them. Germline assignment: CDR1 SGHRS and CDR2 YFSETQ. This CDR3 is CASSFSLVNTEAFF. CDR3 DNA sequence: TGCGCCAGCAGCTTTTCACTGGTGAACACTGAAGCTTTCTTT.

This sequence joins TRBV29-1 and TRBJ2-1; tentatively, D is TRBD2 (7 bases). The length of the CDR3 is 15 residues. Between the trimmed V and J ends, which lost 4 bases and 4 bases, there was a span of 17 bases. The germline CDR1 and CDR2 sequences are SQVTM and ANQGSEA. Written as DNA, the CDR3 is TGCAGCGTTGCAGGGACATCGCGGGGGTACAATGAGCAGTTCTTC. Its protein product is CSVAGTSRGYNEQFF.

The chain is built from TRBV2 and TRBJ2-3, with TRBD2 matching 14 bases. Germline lookup yields CDR1 SNHLY and CDR2 FYNNEI. The trim removed 6 bases at V and 3 bases at J, leaving 2 bases unmatched. This CDR3 is 15 amino acids long. The DNA of the CDR3 is TGTGCCAGCAGGCGACTAGCGGGGGGGACAGATACGCAGTATTTT. Protein sequence: CASRRLAGGTDTQYF.

Only a few counts were recorded for this clone. The chain is built from TRBV2 and TRBJ1-1; D gene ambiguous. CDR1 and CDR2 from the germline V gene are SNHLY and FYNNEI. This CDR3 contains 13 residues. The V end was cut by 7 bases, the J end by 6 bases, with 15 bases between. CDR3 loop: CASTDGVTAEAFF. CDR3 DNA sequence: TGTGCCAGCACAGACGGGGTGACGGCTGAAGCTTTCTTT.

The chain is built from TRBV10-2 and TRBJ2-3; 9 nucleotides agree with TRBD2. This CDR3 spans 15 amino acids. The trim removed 4 bases at V and 2 bases at J, leaving 4 bases unmatched. Per germline, CDR1 WSHSY and CDR2 SAAADI. The CDR3 DNA is TGCGCCAGCAGTGCTGCGGGGGGGTACACAGATACGCAGTATTTT. Translating it yields CASSAAGGYTDTQYF.

The V call is TRBV5-6, the J call TRBJ1-1; D unresolved. Trimming pared 0 bases from V and 4 bases from J, leaving 10 bases between. The CDR3 has 14 residues. Germline CDR1 reads SGHDT; CDR2 reads YYEEEE. CDR3 region: CASSLGLATTEAFF. CDR3 nucleotide sequence: TGTGCCAGCAGCTTGGGTTTAGCGACCACTGAAGCTTTCTTT.

The chain couples TRBV5-4 to TRBJ1-2; D perhaps matches TRBD1 (6 bases). V was clipped by 0 bases and J by 4 bases, with 13 bases between them. Germline assignment: CDR1 SGHNT and CDR2 YYREEE (reference sequence). The CDR3 runs 15 residues. In DNA, the CDR3 is TGTGCCAGCAGCTTGGAACGGGGGGCAGGCTATGGCTACACCTTC. Its protein product is CASSLERGAGYGYTF.

The chain combines TRBV9 with TRBJ1-1; 9 positions match TRBD1. This CDR3 has 15 amino acids. The ends lost 4 bases at V and 5 bases at J; junction bases unmatched: 9. The germline V gene has CDR1 SGDLS and CDR2 YYNGEE. CDR3 DNA sequence: TGTGCCAGCAGCCACAGACAGGGGGTAGGGACTGAAGCTTTCTTT. This gives the protein CASSHRQGVGTEAFF.

This clone has a single count. V is TRBV7-9 and J is TRBJ1-5; D ambiguous. The germline V gene has CDR1 SEHNR and CDR2 FQNEAQ (reference sequence). The CDR3 loop spans 14 amino acids. Between the trimmed V and J ends, which lost 5 bases and 3 bases, there was a span of 11 bases. CDR3 nucleotides: TGTGCCAGCAGCCCACCGGACTCCAATCAGCCCCAGCATTTT. This gives the protein CASSPPDSNQPQHF.

This clone turned up a few times. The chain joins TRBV6-1 to TRBJ2-7; 8 nucleotides match TRBD1. Germline trimming cut 6 bases from V and 2 bases from J; bases unmatched to any gene: 6. This CDR3 is 14 amino acids long. Germline V gene sequence: CDR1 MNHNS, CDR2 SASEGT. The CDR3 DNA reads as TGTGCCAGCAGAACTGGACAGGGTCCCTACGAGCAGTACTTC. It codes for CASRTGQGPYEQYF.

The V call is TRBV5-1, the J call TRBJ2-7; a weak D match, TRBD2 (5 bases). The germline V gene encodes CDR1 SGHRS and CDR2 YFSETQ. The CDR3 is made up of 14 amino acids. Trimming took 1 base from V and 3 from J, leaving 11 bases between them. CDR3 DNA: TGCGCCAGCAGCTTGACTAGTTATCACTACGAGCAGTACTTC. This codes for CASSLTSYHYEQYF. Full variable domain (remainder filled in from reference TRBV5-1 and TRBJ2-7): KAGVTQTPRYLIKTRGQQVTLSCSPISGHRSVSWYQQTPGQGLQFLFEYFSETQRNKGNFPGRFSGRQFSNSRSEMNVSTLELGDSALYLCASSLTSYHYEQYFGPGTRLTVT.

The CDR3 sequence is CASSIFRDSGPQHF. CDR3 DNA sequence: TGTGCCAGTAGTATATTCAGGGATTCAGGGCCCCAGCATTTT. The chain recombines TRBV19 with TRBJ1-5, with a weak D call TRBD1 (5 bases). CDR3 size: 14 residues. CDR1 and CDR2 (germline): LNHDA, SQIVND (reference sequence). V gave up 2 bases and J gave up 9 bases, with 14 bases separating them.